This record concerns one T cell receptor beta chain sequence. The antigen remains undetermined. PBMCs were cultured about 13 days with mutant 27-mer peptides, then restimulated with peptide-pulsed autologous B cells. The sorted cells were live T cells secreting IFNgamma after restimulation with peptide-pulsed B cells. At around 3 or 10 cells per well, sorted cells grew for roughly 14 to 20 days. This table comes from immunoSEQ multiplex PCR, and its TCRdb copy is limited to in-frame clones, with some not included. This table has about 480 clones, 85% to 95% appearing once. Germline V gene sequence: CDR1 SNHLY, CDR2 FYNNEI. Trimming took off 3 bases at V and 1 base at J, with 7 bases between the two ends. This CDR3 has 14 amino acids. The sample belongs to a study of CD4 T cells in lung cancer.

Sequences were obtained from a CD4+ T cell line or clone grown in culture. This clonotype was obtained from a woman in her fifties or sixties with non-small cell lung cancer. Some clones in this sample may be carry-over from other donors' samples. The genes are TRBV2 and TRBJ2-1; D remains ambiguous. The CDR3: CASSEASSYNEQFF. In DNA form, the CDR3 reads TGTGCCAGCAGTGAGGCCAGTTCCTACAATGAGCAGTTCTTC.